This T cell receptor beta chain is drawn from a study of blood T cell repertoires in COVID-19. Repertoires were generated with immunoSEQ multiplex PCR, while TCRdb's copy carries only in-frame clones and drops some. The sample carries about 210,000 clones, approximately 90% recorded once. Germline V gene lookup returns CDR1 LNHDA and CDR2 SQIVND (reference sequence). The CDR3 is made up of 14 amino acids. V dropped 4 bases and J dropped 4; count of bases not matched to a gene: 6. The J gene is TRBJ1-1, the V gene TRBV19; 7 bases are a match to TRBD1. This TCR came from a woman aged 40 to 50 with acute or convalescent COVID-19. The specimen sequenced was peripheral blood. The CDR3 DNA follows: TGTGCCAGTAGTACCGACAGGGCGGGCACTGAAGCTTTCTTT. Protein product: CASSTDRAGTEAFF.